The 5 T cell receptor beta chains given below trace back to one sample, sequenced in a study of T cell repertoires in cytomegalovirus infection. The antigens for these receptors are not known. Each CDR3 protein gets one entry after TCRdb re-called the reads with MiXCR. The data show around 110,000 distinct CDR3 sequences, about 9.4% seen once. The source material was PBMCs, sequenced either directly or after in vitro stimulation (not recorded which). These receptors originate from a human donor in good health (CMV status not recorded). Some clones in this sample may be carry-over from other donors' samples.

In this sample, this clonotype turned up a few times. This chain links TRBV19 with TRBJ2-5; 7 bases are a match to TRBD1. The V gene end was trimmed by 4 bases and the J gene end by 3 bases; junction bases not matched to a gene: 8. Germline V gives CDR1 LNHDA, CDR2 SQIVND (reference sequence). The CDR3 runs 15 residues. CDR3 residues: CASSNSPDRKETQYF. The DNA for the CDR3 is TGTGCCAGTAGTAATTCGCCGGACAGGAAAGAGACCCAGTACTTC.

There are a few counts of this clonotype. The CDR3 is CASSPNRTGGTDTQYF. In DNA, the CDR3 is TGTGCCAGCAGCCCAAATCGGACAGGGGGTACAGATACGCAGTATTTT. V and J are TRBV7-9 and TRBJ2-3; 10 bases agree with TRBD1. The ends lost 5 bases at V and 3 bases at J; junction bases unmatched: 8. This CDR3 comprises 16 residues. Germline CDR1 reads SEHNR; CDR2 reads FQNEAQ (reference sequence). Supplemented by reference TRBV7-9 and TRBJ2-3, the full variable domain reads DTGVSQNPRHKITKRGQNVTFRCDPISEHNRLYWYRQTLGQGPEFLTYFQNEAQLEKSRLLSDRFSAERPKGSFSTLEIQRTEQGDSAMYLCASSPNRTGGTDTQYFGPGTRLTVL.

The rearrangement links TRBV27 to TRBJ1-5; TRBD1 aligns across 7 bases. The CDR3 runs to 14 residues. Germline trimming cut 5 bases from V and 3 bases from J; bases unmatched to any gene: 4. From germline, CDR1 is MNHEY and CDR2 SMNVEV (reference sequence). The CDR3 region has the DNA TGTGCCAGCAGTCGACAGGGTATCAATCAGCCCCAGCATTTT. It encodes CASSRQGINQPQHF.

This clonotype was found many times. The CDR3 protein is CASSSPSQGVDEQFF. The CDR3 coding sequence is TGTGCCAGCAGTTCTCCCTCACAGGGGGTCGATGAGCAGTTCTTC. V and J are TRBV12-3 or TRBV12-4 and TRBJ2-1; 8 positions match TRBD1. After removal of 4 bases from V and 8 bases from J, the junction contained 10 bases not matched to a gene. This CDR3 contains 15 residues.

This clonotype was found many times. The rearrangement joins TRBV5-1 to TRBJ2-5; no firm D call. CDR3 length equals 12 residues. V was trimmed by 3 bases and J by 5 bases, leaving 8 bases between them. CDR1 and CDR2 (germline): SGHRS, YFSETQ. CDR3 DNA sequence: TGCGCCAGCAGCTCTCTGGGGGAGACCCAGTACTTC. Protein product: CASSSLGETQYF.